This TCR beta chain stems from a study of shared clonotypes between healthy human individuals (dated by TCRdb to about 2020). Study-level background: A couple of women and a few men aged 18 to 49 years were included in the cohort. For each donor, CD4 naive and CD4 memory were each given three plates, CD8 naive was given two plates, and CD8 memory was given one plate. Blood TCR repertoires of 5 or 6 healthy adults were deeply sequenced to estimate repertoire size and the extent of clonotype sharing between individuals. To increase sequencing depth and limit assay-specific biases, TCR repertoire library preparation and sequencing were carried out by different laboratories using diverse techniques. Each donor's leukapheresis produced roughly between roughly 0.94 and 9.5 billion PBMCs.

CDR1 and CDR2 (LNHNV, YYDKDF) derive from the germline V gene (reference sequence). The CDR3 covers 14 residues, taking in both the cysteine and the phenylalanine. Solely the CDR3 DNA is kept, with 42 bases framed from the first base. Trimming removed 8 bases from V and 0 bases from J, leaving 12 bases between the germline ends. TCR CDR3 regions were amplified from genomic DNA by multiplex PCR using the deep immunoSEQ assay. Extracted genomic DNA from each cell subset was distributed evenly across all wells of several immunoSEQ 96-well plates, and each plate was treated as a replicate. Each replicate PCR for sorted subsets received roughly 0.2 ug genomic DNA, equal to tens of thousands of T cell genomes. The purified libraries were quantified using a Qubit 3.0 fluorometer, sized with a Bioanalyzer 2100, and then quantified again using the KAPA Library Quantification kit. A separate single-read 150-cycle Illumina NextSeq 550 flow cell was used to sequence each immunoSEQ 96-well plate. As for how the authors treated the data: Because the immunoSEQ output included only junctional sequences and no quality scores, the filtering could not be the same as the filtering used for full-length reads. Sequences were annotated with PyIR, a Python wrapper for IgBLAST v1.9, using IMGT germline references to assign V/J genes and CDR3. Reads were removed for weak V/J assignments (E-value above 1e-6), missing CDR3, stop codons, out-of-frame junctions, or ambiguous translated residues. A V3J clonotype was defined by an identical inferred V gene, J gene, and CDR3 amino acid sequence. Percentage overlap between repertoires was calculated by dividing the number of shared unique clonotypes by the size of the smaller repertoire. RTK rarefaction, the Chao1 estimator, and Recon v2.1 estimates of unobserved clonotypes were used to assess repertoire richness. OLGA was used to compute generation probabilities for all TCRbeta clonotypes that the gDNA method yielded from a few donors. The table was pulled from immuneACCESS by TCRdb, which kept in-frame rearrangements only. Such tables lose some clones; where checked, under half of the loss comes from unresolved V genes, and the rest has no known cause. That table supplies the V and J calls and clone size; D and trimming were determined from the DNA. A total of about 1 million clones appear in this sample, about 75% of them only once. Clones ranked in the top ten supply 1.2% to 1.5% of the sample.

Healthy HIV-negative adults with no recently reported acute infections or vaccinations were included as donors. Every donor was a Caucasian adult residing in Nashville, Tennessee, USA. Magnetic negative selection was used to enrich CD4+ T cells, after which naive cells were positively selected on CD45RA and the negative fraction became the memory subset. Blood was obtained by leukapheresis, after which PBMCs were separated by Ficoll-Histopaque density gradient centrifugation and cryopreserved in liquid nitrogen vapor phase. Analytical flow cytometry was used to check the purity and quantity of every magnetically sorted T cell population. From each sorted fraction, genomic DNA was isolated and quantified by UV absorbance on a Nanodrop 2000c. Here is what the overall study found, with its caveats: Estimated clonotype richness was generally larger for naive than for memory subsets. Based on pairwise subsampling, the degree of clonotype sharing among donors was expected to be affected by sequencing depth. When a handful of donors were compared, the shared fraction of clonotypes was about 5.4% for naive CD4, 3.5% for naive CD8, roughly 2.5% for memory CD4, and approximately 0.4% for memory CD8. Incomplete sequencing was indicated by rarefaction of sorted-subset datasets, despite the large sequencing depth. Sampling was restricted to blood, and TCR repertoires in tissues likely differ from the TCR repertoires found in blood. Because the study included a small number of donors, the genetic and exposure-history diversity represented was limited. Clonotypes shared by all four sorted-subset donors showed higher generation probabilities than non-shared clonotypes.

At least ten counts were recorded for this clone. Its antigen is still unknown. No clone much larger than this one lies a single base away; base qualities are absent. Specimen: memory CD4+ T cells sorted from blood. Reading the label with the study, this specimen's cell subset or site is: CD45RA-negative fraction. Recombination linked TRBV15 to TRBJ2-3; TRBD2 might be the D gene, on 6 matching bases. The origin of this receptor is a man aged 18 to 29 in good health. The DNA sequence is TGTGCCACCGGCGTCGGGACTAGCACAGATACGCAGTATTTT. Its protein reads: CATGVGTSTDTQYF.